This T cell receptor beta chain was profiled in a study of metastatic and nonmetastatic thyroid tumors. Turning to the study itself: Malignant and benign thyroid patients had repertoires compared in peripheral blood and tumor or nodule tissue.

Points from the study as a whole: Reportedly, malignant thyroid tumors had significantly higher TCR beta diversity than benign nodules, in blood and tumor.

This clone is large in the sample. What it binds is unknown. Per the study methods: Built for papillary thyroid cancer, a distant-metastasis classifier drew on CDR3 differences across clinicopathological groups. TCRdb ran MiXCR on the PCR reads. Here the V and J calls rest on TCRdb's processing, not on the authors' analysis. There are roughly 15,000 clones in the sample; around 25% occur only once, and approximately 8% lies in the top ten. All patients were untreated before thyroid surgery. Sequencing was carried out using tumor tissue. The sequence derives from a female donor with papillary thyroid cancer or a benign thyroid nodule (not recorded which). Some clones in this sample may be carry-over from other donors' samples.

CDR3 protein: CASRQGKAAYEQYF. CDR3 in DNA: TGTGCCAGTCGACAGGGGAAGGCCGCCTACGAGCAGTACTTC. V usage is TRBV6-1 and J usage is TRBJ2-7, with 8 bases that match TRBD1. Per germline, CDR1 MNHNS and CDR2 SASEGT. This CDR3 comprises 14 residues. V lost 9 bases to trimming and J lost 2 bases; unmatched junction nucleotides: 9.